What follows are 31 T cell receptor beta chains derived from one specimen sequenced in a study of blood T cell repertoires in COVID-19. Profiling relied on immunoSEQ multiplex PCR, and the TCRdb table lists in-frame clones only, not all of them. The repertoire consists of about 310,000 clones, with roughly 91% occurring once and the leading ten covering 1%. The specimen sequenced was peripheral blood. The receptors stem from a man in his fifties or sixties with active or convalescent COVID-19.

The chain couples TRBV6-5 to TRBJ2-3; tentatively, D is TRBD2 (5 bases). This CDR3 has 15 residues. V dropped 6 bases and J dropped 6 bases, with 19 bases sitting between them. Germline loops: CDR1 MNHEY, CDR2 SVGAGI. The CDR3 protein is CASRPRGGSWDTQYF. The CDR3 region has the DNA TGTGCCAGCAGACCACGTGGAGGTAGCTGGGATACGCAGTATTTT.

This clone showed up just once. The CDR3 sequence: CASSRPQGLARDIQYF. In DNA, the CDR3 is TGTGCCAGTAGTCGGCCCCAGGGACTAGCTCGGGACATTCAGTACTTC. The genes are TRBV19 and TRBJ2-4, with 9 bases fitting TRBD2. The J segment lost 8 bases and the V segment lost 5 bases, leaving 13 bases of the junction unmatched. The germline V gene encodes CDR1 LNHDA and CDR2 SQIVND (reference sequence). The CDR3 extends over 16 amino acids. The variable domain in full, completed from reference TRBV19 and TRBJ2-4, reads DGGITQSPKYLFRKEGQNVTLSCEQNLNHDAMYWYRQDPGQGLRLIYYSQIVNDFQKGDIAEGYSVSREKKESFPLTVTSAQKNPTAFYLCASSRPQGLARDIQYFGAGTRLSVL.

The gene calls are TRBV3-1 (or the pseudogene TRBV3-2) and TRBJ2-1, with TRBD2 as a possible D gene (5 bases). Germline V gives CDR1 LGHDT, CDR2 YNNKEL (reference sequence). This CDR3 is 15 amino acids long. Deletions cut 4 bases from V and 6 bases from J, with 16 bases between. CDR3 loop: CASSRPRSGSNEQFF. The CDR3 DNA reads TGTGCCAGCAGCCGTCCGCGGTCGGGATCCAATGAGCAGTTCTTC.

This chain links TRBV2 with TRBJ1-4; 9 bases line up with TRBD1. J was trimmed by 7 bases and V by 4 bases; bases with no gene match: 4. This CDR3 has 14 residues. Germline assignment: CDR1 SNHLY and CDR2 FYNNEI. Here the CDR3 DNA reads TGTGCCAGCAGTGCTAACAGGGGGCCTGAAAAACTGTTTTTT. It translates to CASSANRGPEKLFF.

The chain links TRBV7-9 to TRBJ1-3; 7 nucleotides align to TRBD1. CDR3 size: 15 residues. The germline V gene encodes CDR1 SEHNR and CDR2 FQNEAQ (reference sequence). The ends lost 3 bases at V and 0 bases at J; junction bases unmatched: 2. CDR3 DNA sequence: TGTGCCAGCAGCTTGGGACAGAGCTCTGGAAACACCATATATTTT. The encoded protein is CASSLGQSSGNTIYF.

The chain recombines TRBV5-1 with TRBJ2-7; TRBD1 agrees at 12 bases. This CDR3 spans 15 amino acids. Germline V lookup: CDR1 SGHRS, CDR2 YFSETQ. V shed 5 bases and J 4 bases; nucleotides not matched to a gene: 7. CDR3 nucleotide sequence: TGCGCCAGCAGTCCCGGGACAGGGGGCACGTACGAGCAGTACTTC. Its protein is CASSPGTGGTYEQYF.

The chain carries TRBV4-1 and TRBJ1-2; 7 bases are a match to TRBD1. This CDR3 is 16 amino acids long. V lost 3 bases and J lost 3; bases outside the gene matches: 10. From germline, CDR1 is MGHRA and CDR2 YSYEKL. The CDR3 sequence is CASSQADRAFYYGYTF. The CDR3 nucleotides are TGCGCCAGCAGCCAGGCCGACAGGGCATTTTACTATGGCTACACCTTC.

On this clone: Other DNA sequences in this sample translate to the same CDR3. The V and J genes are TRBV3-1 (or the pseudogene TRBV3-2) and TRBJ2-1, with D possibly matching TRBD2 (7 bases). Germline CDR1 and CDR2: LGHDT and YNNKEL (reference sequence). Between the trimmed V and J ends, which lost 4 bases and 6 bases, there was a span of 19 bases. CDR3 length: 16 amino acids. The CDR3 DNA reads as TGTGCCAGCAGCCCCGGGGCTGGGGGGGCCTTCAATGAGCAGTTCTTC. It yields the protein CASSPGAGGAFNEQFF.

As DNA, the CDR3 is TGTGCCACCAGTGATACGAGGGCTGGGGCCAACGTCCTGACTTTC. This encodes CATSDTRAGANVLTF. V and J are TRBV24-1 and TRBJ2-6; the D gene is possibly TRBD2 (5 bases). There are 15 residues in the CDR3. Germline V gene data show CDR1 as KGHDR and CDR2 as SFDVKD. Trimming cost V 3 bases and J 2 bases, with 7 bases left between them.

The J gene is TRBJ2-3, the V gene TRBV5-5, with TRBD1 matching 7 bases. V lost 4 bases, J lost 8 bases, and 13 bases stayed unmatched. From germline, CDR1 is SGHKS and CDR2 YYEKEE (reference sequence). This CDR3 region has 15 residues. CDR3 DNA sequence: TGTGCCAGCAGCCCGGGACAGTCTTCGCAGTTTACGCAGTATTTT. Amino acid sequence: CASSPGQSSQFTQYF. Full variable domain (missing parts from reference TRBV5-5 and TRBJ2-3): DAGVTQSPTHLIKTRGQQVTLRCSPISGHKSVSWYQQVLGQGPQFIFQYYEKEERGRGNFPDRFSARQFPNYSSELNVNALLLGDSALYLCASSPGQSSQFTQYFGPGTRLTVL.

The rearrangement links TRBV6-5 to TRBJ1-2; weak D call: TRBD1 (6 bases). Trimming cost V 0 bases and J 7 bases, with 15 bases left between them. Germline V gene sequence: CDR1 MNHEY, CDR2 SVGAGI. The CDR3 has 15 amino acids. CDR3 nucleotide sequence: TGTGCCAGCAGTTACTCGTCCTCAGGGGCTGCTGGCTACACCTTC. Protein product: CASSYSSSGAAGYTF.

V usage is TRBV5-1 and J usage is TRBJ2-1; 10 nucleotides line up with TRBD2. CDR1 and CDR2 from the germline V gene are SGHRS and YFSETQ. The CDR3 is made up of 16 amino acids. Trimming at V came to 0 bases and at J to 7 bases, leaving 7 bases not matched to a gene. CDR3 region: CASSLVGTSDHNEQFF. CDR3 in DNA: TGCGCCAGCAGCTTGGTAGGGACTAGCGACCATAATGAGCAGTTCTTC.

J is TRBJ2-1 and V is TRBV18; 9 bases are a match to TRBD1. V lost 2 bases and J lost 5; bases outside the gene matches: 4. Germline V gives CDR1 KGHSH, CDR2 LQKENI. The CDR3 extends over 15 amino acids. CDR3 nucleotide sequence: TGTGCCAGCTCACCAGGACAGGGGAACAACAATGAGCAGTTCTTC. Translated: CASSPGQGNNNEQFF.

The rearrangement links TRBV5-5 to TRBJ1-2; maybe TRBD1 (5 bases). The CDR3 is 16 residues long. V was pared by 4 bases and J by 2 bases, with 18 bases between. The germline gives CDR1 SGHKS, CDR2 YYEKEE (reference sequence). In DNA, the CDR3 is TGTGCCAGCAGCCTAAGGGCGACGACAGTGAACTATGGCTACACCTTC. Translating it yields CASSLRATTVNYGYTF.

There are a few counts of this clone. J is TRBJ1-4 and V is TRBV18, with 8 bases lining up with TRBD1. V lost 3 bases to trimming and J lost 6 bases; unmatched junction nucleotides: 9. The CDR3 consists of 16 residues. Germline V gene data show CDR1 as KGHSH and CDR2 as LQKENI. The CDR3 loop reads CASSPNGQGGYEKLFF. In DNA form, the CDR3 reads TGTGCCAGCTCACCCAATGGACAGGGAGGATATGAAAAACTGTTTTTT.

V is TRBV6-5 and J is TRBJ1-1, with D unresolved. Germline CDR1 reads MNHEY; CDR2 reads SVGAGI. V was pared by 5 bases and J by 3 bases, with 16 bases between. CDR3 size: 15 residues. CDR3 nucleotides: TGTGCCAGCAGTCCATCGAGGCGGTCGCACACTGAAGCTTTCTTT. Its protein product is CASSPSRRSHTEAFF.

The CDR3 loop is CASQPAGGQETQYF. The CDR3 DNA sequence: TGTGCCAGTCAACCAGCGGGGGGCCAAGAGACCCAGTACTTC. V and J are TRBV19 and TRBJ2-5; 9 bases are shared with TRBD2. Germline lookup yields CDR1 LNHDA and CDR2 SQIVND (reference sequence). With V trimmed by 8 bases and J by 1 base, 5 bases remained unmatched. The CDR3 loop spans 14 amino acids.

V gene TRBV7-2 combines with J gene TRBJ2-5, with TRBD2 matching 12 bases. This CDR3 has 15 residues. V lost 3 bases and J lost 4; bases outside the gene matches: 3. Germline V gene data show CDR1 as SGHTA and CDR2 as FQGNSA. In DNA form, the CDR3 reads TGTGCCAGCAGCTTTGCACTAGCGGGGGGAGAGACCCAGTACTTC. This encodes CASSFALAGGETQYF.

The chain has TRBV6-5 and TRBJ2-7; D gene uncertain. V lost 5 bases, J lost 1 base, and 9 bases lay in between. CDR3 length: 13 residues. Germline CDR1 MNHEY, CDR2 SVGAGI. The CDR3 spells CASSLQLSYEQYF. CDR3 nucleotides: TGTGCCAGCAGTCTACAGTTGTCCTACGAGCAGTACTTC.

The V and J genes are TRBV28 and TRBJ2-2; a weak D match, TRBD1 (5 bases). There are 15 residues in the CDR3. CDR1 MDHEN and CDR2 SYDVKM come from the germline V gene. With 3 bases removed from V and 4 bases from J, the gap between germline ends came to 12 bases. CDR3 in amino acids: CASSFVQGITGELFF. The CDR3 bases are TGTGCCAGCAGTTTCGTCCAGGGAATCACCGGGGAGCTGTTTTTT.

The V and J genes are TRBV4-2 and TRBJ2-1, with TRBD1 as a possible D gene (5 bases). The germline CDR1 and CDR2 sequences are LGHNA and YNFKEQ. CDR3 size: 14 residues. Trimming took off 4 bases at V and 6 bases at J, with 13 bases between the two ends. CDR3 sequence reads: CASSPMGLANEQFF. CDR3 in DNA: TGTGCCAGCAGCCCTATGGGGCTGGCCAATGAGCAGTTCTTC.

V is TRBV18 and J is TRBJ1-1; D unresolved. V lost 1 base and J lost 1, with 10 bases in between. Germline loops: CDR1 KGHSH, CDR2 LQKENI. This CDR3 region has 15 residues. The CDR3 spells CASSPLRGANTEAFF. The DNA for the CDR3 is TGTGCCAGCTCACCACTCCGGGGTGCGAACACTGAAGCTTTCTTT.

This chain uses TRBV2 with TRBJ1-6, with TRBD1 matching 7 bases. Per the germline V gene, CDR1 is SNHLY and CDR2 is FYNNEI. The CDR3 covers 13 residues. The V segment lost 10 bases and the J segment 4 bases; nucleotides outside the gene matches: 4. The CDR3 loop is CATKGQYNSPLHF. The CDR3 coding sequence is TGTGCCACCAAGGGACAGTATAATTCACCCCTCCACTTT.

The chain is built from TRBV19 and TRBJ2-3; D not certain. Germline loops: CDR1 LNHDA, CDR2 SQIVND (reference sequence). This CDR3 comprises 11 residues. V was clipped by 10 bases and J by 4 bases, with 9 bases between them. CDR3: CAIHSADTQYF. DNA of the CDR3: TGTGCCATCCACTCGGCAGATACGCAGTATTTT.

This sequence joins TRBV5-6 and TRBJ2-1, with a tentative D call TRBD2 (5 bases). Germline CDR1 is SGHDT and CDR2 is YYEEEE. Trimming cost V 3 bases and J 0 bases, with 13 bases left between them. CDR3 length: 16 residues. In DNA form, the CDR3 reads TGTGCCAGCAGCTGGGGTAGCGATAGCTCCTACAATGAGCAGTTCTTC. Protein: CASSWGSDSSYNEQFF.

The gene calls are TRBV11-2 and TRBJ2-1; TRBD2 aligns across 14 bases. The V segment lost 0 bases and the J segment 6 bases; nucleotides outside the gene matches: 10. Germline assignment: CDR1 SGHAT and CDR2 FQNNGV. CDR3 length: 19 residues. As DNA, the CDR3 is TGTGCCAGCAGCTTAGATAGGACTAGCGGGGGGCCGGGGTTCAATGAGCAGTTCTTC. Protein product: CASSLDRTSGGPGFNEQFF.

The gene calls are TRBV5-1 and TRBJ1-2; 8 positions agree with TRBD1. V lost 4 bases, J lost 4 bases, and 6 bases stayed unmatched. CDR1 is SGHRS, CDR2 YFSETQ, per germline. This CDR3 contains 14 residues. The CDR3 sequence is CASSPGTGVYGYTF. In DNA, the CDR3 is TGCGCCAGCAGCCCAGGGACAGGCGTCTATGGCTACACCTTC. Full variable domain (missing parts from reference TRBV5-1 and TRBJ1-2): KAGVTQTPRYLIKTRGQQVTLSCSPISGHRSVSWYQQTPGQGLQFLFEYFSETQRNKGNFPGRFSGRQFSNSRSEMNVSTLELGDSALYLCASSPGTGVYGYTFGSGTRLTVV.

CDR3 DNA: TGTGCCAGCAGTTACGGGGGCGCAGGAAACACCATATATTTT. Encoded protein: CASSYGGAGNTIYF. This chain connects TRBV6-5 to TRBJ1-3, with a possible D match to TRBD1 (6 bases). Germline CDR1 and CDR2: MNHEY and SVGAGI. The germline V and J ends were trimmed by 2 bases and 4 bases, with 9 bases remaining between them. This CDR3 spans 14 amino acids.

V and J are TRBV29-1 and TRBJ2-1, with D possibly matching TRBD2 (7 bases). V was cut by 6 bases and J by 4 bases, with 19 bases left in between. The CDR3 has 15 amino acids. Germline-derived CDR1 and CDR2 are SQVTM and ANQGSEA. The CDR3: CSVGGPGSEYNEQFF. The CDR3 DNA follows: TGCAGCGTCGGGGGGCCCGGATCTGAGTACAATGAGCAGTTCTTC.

CDR3 coding DNA: TGTGCCTGGACCGAAGGAGGGTTCGGAAACACCATATATTTT. Its translation: CAWTEGGFGNTIYF. The chain links TRBV30 to TRBJ1-3; D is ambiguous. With 4 bases removed from V and 4 bases from J, the gap between germline ends came to 14 bases. CDR1 is GTSNPN and CDR2 is SVGIG in the germline V gene (reference sequence). This CDR3 is built from 14 residues. Full variable domain (outside the CDR3, taken from reference TRBV30 and TRBJ1-3): SQTIHQWPATLVQPVGSPLSLECTVEGTSNPNLYWYRQAAGRGLQLLFYSVGIGQISSEVPQNLSASRPQDRQFILSSKKLLLSDSGFYLCAWTEGGFGNTIYFGEGSWLTVV.

The V gene is TRBV4-2, the J gene TRBJ1-3; 7 bases are a match to TRBD1. The CDR3 totals 15 residues. V was clipped by 4 bases and J by 3 bases; unmatched bases: 6. Germline CDR1 is LGHNA and CDR2 is YNFKEQ. CDR3 amino acids: CASSPEGAGGNTIYF. The CDR3 DNA follows: TGTGCCAGCAGCCCTGAGGGGGCGGGTGGAAACACCATATATTTT.